The T cell receptor beta chain under discussion was sequenced for a study of T cell changes during pregnancy in multiple sclerosis. From germline, CDR1 is SGHTA and CDR2 FQGNSA. This CDR3 spans 18 amino acids. The J segment lost 7 bases and the V segment lost 3 bases, leaving 14 bases of the junction unmatched. The protocol was immunoSEQ multiplex PCR, while the TCRdb copy is restricted to in-frame clones and leaves out a portion. The data hold approximately 90,000 clones, with about 91% observed a single time. This clone was found once. The V and J genes are TRBV7-2 and TRBJ2-1; 11 bases match TRBD2. The source material was peripheral blood, sampled before pregnancy. The receptor was derived from a female donor with multiple sclerosis, enrolled in a pregnancy study. CDR3 protein: CASSLLGSGGAGGNEQFF. In nucleotides, the CDR3 is TGTGCCAGCAGCTTGCTGGGTAGCGGGGGGGCCGGGGGAAATGAGCAGTTCTTC.